This is a list of T cell receptor beta chains from one sample in a study of blood T cells in healthy people across ages. Using its own MiXCR run on the 5' RACE reads, TCRdb lists one record per CDR3 protein. This sample has 800,000 to 1,300,000 distinct CDR3 sequences, with under 30% found just once. The same sample was also studied in work on T cells of mothers and their children.

The sample was blood. These receptors all come from a girl aged 2-10 years in good health. The CDR3 runs from the conserved cysteine through the conserved F or W. Fields, in order: D gene, clone size, J gene, V gene, CDR3 protein, CDR3 DNA. D genes are given only for firm matches. Not every row has a clone size; where given, it reads once, few, many or a size class.

D gene: -; clone size: -; J gene: TRBJ2-4; V gene: TRBV19; CDR3 protein: CASSQGPKNIQYF; CDR3 DNA: TGTGCCAGTAGTCAAGGACCCAAAAACATTCAGTACTTC
D gene: -; clone size: once; J gene: TRBJ1-2; V gene: TRBV12-3/TRBV12-4; CDR3 protein: CASSPRRDGHGYTF; CDR3 DNA: TGTGCCAGCAGTCCTCGACGGGACGGCCATGGCTACACCTTC
D gene: TRBD2; clone size: -; J gene: TRBJ2-3; V gene: TRBV12-3/TRBV12-4; CDR3 protein: CASSVAGQGGDTQYF; CDR3 DNA: TGTGCCAGCAGTGTAGCGGGGCAAGGAGGAGATACGCAGTATTTT
D gene: -; clone size: many; J gene: TRBJ1-1; V gene: TRBV27; CDR3 protein: CASSLRQLNTEAFF; CDR3 DNA: TGTGCCAGCAGTTTAAGACAGTTAAACACTGAAGCTTTCTTT
D gene: -; clone size: -; J gene: TRBJ1-2; V gene: TRBV6-5; CDR3 protein: CASSPHLVTGCTF; CDR3 DNA: TGTGCCAGCAGTCCACATCTAGTGACAGGATGCACCTTC
D gene: -; clone size: many; J gene: TRBJ2-5; V gene: TRBV29-1; CDR3 protein: CSVENATAYLETQYF; CDR3 DNA: TGCAGCGTTGAGAACGCGACAGCCTATTTAGAGACCCAGTACTTC
D gene: -; clone size: -; J gene: TRBJ2-5; V gene: TRBV29-1; CDR3 protein: CSVDPGRTREGAQYF; CDR3 DNA: TGCAGCGTTGATCCGGGGCGAACAAGGGAGGGGGCCCAGTACTTC
D gene: -; clone size: -; J gene: TRBJ2-1; V gene: TRBV14; CDR3 protein: CASSHTWNEQFF; CDR3 DNA: TGTGCCAGCAGCCACACTTGGAATGAGCAGTTCTTC
D gene: TRBD2; clone size: few; J gene: TRBJ2-1; V gene: TRBV2; CDR3 protein: CASRGEGSSYNEQFF; CDR3 DNA: TGTGCCAGCAGGGGGGAGGGGAGCTCCTACAATGAGCAGTTCTTC
D gene: TRBD1; clone size: -; J gene: TRBJ2-5; V gene: TRBV29-1; CDR3 protein: CSAGQVNSGTQYF; CDR3 DNA: TGCAGCGCAGGACAGGTGAATTCAGGGACCCAGTACTTC
D gene: TRBD2; clone size: -; J gene: TRBJ2-6; V gene: TRBV15; CDR3 protein: CATCKESGAGANVLTF; CDR3 DNA: TGTGCCACCTGCAAAGAAAGCGGGGCTGGGGCCAACGTCCTGACTTTC
D gene: -; clone size: -; J gene: TRBJ1-5; V gene: TRBV20-1; CDR3 protein: CSAYSPGEDQPQHF; CDR3 DNA: TGCAGTGCTTATTCCCCAGGGGAGGATCAGCCCCAGCATTTT
D gene: -; clone size: many; J gene: TRBJ2-7; V gene: TRBV5-1; CDR3 protein: CASSSSYEQYF; CDR3 DNA: TGTGCCAGCAGCTCCTCCTACGAGCAGTACTTC
D gene: -; clone size: -; J gene: TRBJ2-7; V gene: TRBV6-1; CDR3 protein: CASSETGRMPYEQYF; CDR3 DNA: TGTGCCAGCAGTGAAACTGGGAGGATGCCCTACGAGCAGTACTTC
D gene: TRBD2; clone size: -; J gene: TRBJ2-1; V gene: TRBV4-2; CDR3 protein: CASSQAGGVADKQFF; CDR3 DNA: TGTGCCAGCAGCCAAGCGGGAGGGGTCGCGGACAAGCAGTTCTTC
D gene: TRBD1; clone size: -; J gene: TRBJ1-2; V gene: TRBV25-1; CDR3 protein: CASSGYRDRDGADYGYTF; CDR3 DNA: TGTGCCAGCAGTGGGTACCGGGACAGGGATGGCGCGGACTATGGCTACACCTTC
D gene: TRBD1; clone size: few; J gene: TRBJ1-1; V gene: TRBV6-5; CDR3 protein: CASSYKPGQYTEAFF; CDR3 DNA: TGTGCCAGCAGCTACAAGCCGGGACAGTACACTGAAGCTTTCTTT
D gene: -; clone size: -; J gene: TRBJ1-2; V gene: TRBV29-1; CDR3 protein: CSVEDHNRGSGHTF; CDR3 DNA: TGCAGCGTTGAAGATCATAATAGGGGGAGCGGCCACACCTTC
D gene: TRBD2; clone size: few; J gene: TRBJ2-5; V gene: TRBV12-3/TRBV12-4; CDR3 protein: CASEGLAGGRRYF; CDR3 DNA: TGTGCCAGCGAGGGACTAGCGGGAGGGCGGCGGTACTTC
D gene: TRBD2; clone size: few; J gene: TRBJ2-3; V gene: TRBV5-1; CDR3 protein: CASRGGGFDTQYF; CDR3 DNA: TGCGCCAGCAGGGGCGGGGGTTTCGATACGCAGTATTTT
D gene: TRBD1; clone size: -; J gene: TRBJ1-2; V gene: TRBV5-1; CDR3 protein: CASSLEQGQGYGYTF; CDR3 DNA: TGCGCCAGCAGCTTGGAACAGGGACAGGGGTATGGTTACACCTTC
D gene: -; clone size: -; J gene: TRBJ2-7; V gene: TRBV11-2; CDR3 protein: CASSSLRGLRYEQYF; CDR3 DNA: TGTGCCAGCAGCTCATTGAGGGGTTTGAGGTACGAGCAGTACTTC
D gene: -; clone size: few; J gene: TRBJ2-1; V gene: TRBV29-1; CDR3 protein: CSVEGGDSPNNEQFF; CDR3 DNA: TGCAGCGTTGAAGGTGGGGACTCCCCAAACAATGAGCAGTTCTTC
D gene: -; clone size: few; J gene: TRBJ2-3; V gene: TRBV11-2; CDR3 protein: CASVSGLMTDTRYF; CDR3 DNA: TGTGCCAGCGTCTCGGGACTTATGACAGATACGCGGTATTTT
D gene: -; clone size: -; J gene: TRBJ1-1; V gene: TRBV6-2/TRBV6-3; CDR3 protein: CASSYSTVDRAFF; CDR3 DNA: TGTGCCAGCAGTTACTCGACGGTTGACAGGGCTTTCTTT
D gene: -; clone size: -; J gene: TRBJ2-1; V gene: TRBV25-1; CDR3 protein: CATTPQGGYNEQFF; CDR3 DNA: TGTGCCACCACTCCTCAGGGGGGCTACAATGAGCAGTTCTTC